This T cell receptor (beta chain) was profiled in a study of T-cell memory formation after mild COVID-19. This clonotype was found many times. As yet, its antigen is unknown. The V gene end was trimmed by 3 bases and the J gene end by 11 bases; junction bases not matched to a gene: 7. CDR3 length: 12 amino acids. Germline CDR1 DFQATT, CDR2 SNEGSKA (reference sequence). General study results and limits: Still unconfirmed is whether the second-wave clones peaking on day 37 recognized SARS-CoV-2. There was a balanced CD4/CD8 profile in clones contracting day 15 to 85, and later expanders leaned CD4+.

With constant-segment primers, 5'RACE yielded cDNA libraries of TCR alpha and TCR beta that carried sample barcodes and UMIs. Via MiXCR, TCRdb re-called the 5' RACE reads, giving one row per CDR3 protein. The data hold about 130,000 distinct CDR3 sequences, with approximately 5.9% observed a single time. The rearrangement joins TRBV20-1 to TRBJ1-5; 7 nucleotides line up with TRBD1. The TCR was taken from an adult woman who had mild COVID-19 (a few samples of this study predate the infection). Cell type and time point are not known. Sequenced sample: PBMCs or a T cell subset sorted from them (not recorded which). CDR3 bases: TGCAGTGCTAGTGGGGACAGCTGGGCCCAGCATTTT. Amino acids: CSASGDSWAQHF.